The sample holds many counts of the clone carrying this TCR beta chain. Its antigen is as yet unknown. Attached unique molecular identifiers marked individual cDNA molecules. TCRdb independently ran MiXCR on the 5' RACE reads; one entry per CDR3 protein. The data show just under 45,000 distinct CDR3 sequences, with 9.5% to 13% seen just once and about a tenth held by the top ten. This sample stems from a study of early T cells in non-severe SARS-CoV-2 infection. For the study at large: Sequencing input comprised bulk RNA from unsorted whole blood; chain pairing was not available.

Study-level findings and limits: The matching step, a VDJdb search, favored anti-spike CD8 responses and missed private and CD4 specificities.

Germline CDR1 and CDR2: LNHDA and SQIVND (reference sequence). The CDR3 consists of 10 residues. Trimming took 11 bases from V and 14 from J, leaving 16 bases between them. The sequenced sample consisted of whole blood. The chain carries TRBV19 and TRBJ2-1, with a possible D match to TRBD2 (6 bases). This sequence originates from an adult who was a healthcare worker with PCR-confirmed SARS-CoV-2 infection or an uninfected control (not recorded which). The CDR3 spells CACGVGREFF. The DNA for the CDR3 is TGTGCCTGCGGGGTCGGAAGAGAGTTCTTC.